Below, one T cell receptor beta chain is given with its context. The antigen is undetermined. With 9 bases removed from V and 2 bases from J, the gap between germline ends came to 16 bases. This CDR3 comprises 14 residues. CDR1 and CDR2 (germline): LNHDA, SQIVND (reference sequence). Profiled with immunoSEQ multiplex PCR; TCRdb holds only in-frame clones, not every one. The data show 15,000 to 18,000 clones, nearly 55% seen once. FACS sorting followed an approximately 6-day coculture of CFSE-labeled recipient PBMCs with irradiated graft donor PBMCs. This sample stems from a study of Tregs in tolerant kidney transplant recipients.

The chain combines TRBV19 with TRBJ1-2; tentatively, D is TRBD1 (6 bases). The sequencing here drew on CD4+ T cells from blood cultured with allogeneic cells, taken before the transplant. This receptor was taken from a human patient who received a combined kidney and bone marrow transplant. CDR3 sequence: CASRERGYNYGYTF. The CDR3, as DNA: TGTGCCAGCCGTGAGAGGGGGTACAACTATGGCTACACCTTC.